Following are 5 T cell receptor beta chains from one sample sequenced in a study of blood T cell repertoires in COVID-19. Profiled with immunoSEQ multiplex PCR; TCRdb holds only in-frame clones, not every one. Of 150,000 or so clones listed, 83% are singletons. Sequencing used peripheral blood. The receptors stem from a woman aged 55-69 years with COVID-19, enrolled during active disease.

The chain carries TRBV7-3 and TRBJ2-3, with D possibly being TRBD2 (6 bases). Trimming removed 8 bases from V and 2 bases from J, with 11 bases in between. This CDR3 contains 13 residues. CDR1 and CDR2 (germline): SGHTA, FQGTGA. As DNA, the CDR3 is TGTGCCAGCGGAGCGGGCTTCACAGATACGCAGTATTTT. Protein product: CASGAGFTDTQYF.

This chain joins TRBV24-1 and TRBJ2-1, with a possible D match to TRBD2 (6 bases). The CDR3 contains 15 residues. V was pared by 7 bases and J by 0 bases, with 12 bases between. Germline CDR1 KGHDR, CDR2 SFDVKD. CDR3 in amino acids: CATSDSGPSYNEQFF. The DNA for the CDR3 is TGTGCCACCAGCGATAGCGGACCCTCCTACAATGAGCAGTTCTTC.

The rearrangement joins TRBV6-5 to TRBJ1-1; TRBD1 is a possible D gene (5 bases). This CDR3 region has 14 residues. The germline gives CDR1 MNHEY, CDR2 SVGAGI. V was cut by 0 bases and J by 6 bases, with 11 bases left in between. CDR3 coding DNA: TGTGCCAGCAGTTACTCTTGGACAAGCCCTGAAGCTTTCTTT. This codes for CASSYSWTSPEAFF.

The chain couples TRBV6-2 or TRBV6-3 to TRBJ2-3; 7 nucleotides align to TRBD1. V shed 6 bases and J 4 bases; nucleotides not matched to a gene: 7. Germline V gene data show CDR1 as MNHEY and CDR2 as SVGEGT. The CDR3 is 14 amino acids. The CDR3, as DNA: TGTGCCAGCAGCCCCCGACAGGGCGCAGATACGCAGTATTTT. Residues: CASSPRQGADTQYF.

The chain uses TRBV7-9 and TRBJ1-6, with TRBD1 matching over 7 bases. Germline values: CDR1 SEHNR, CDR2 FQNEAQ (reference sequence). After removal of 8 bases from V and 8 bases from J, the junction contained 12 bases not matched to a gene. CDR3 length equals 15 residues. CDR3 amino acids: CASSTLRDSYSPLHF. CDR3 nucleotides: TGTGCCAGCTCGACACTCCGGGACAGTTATTCACCCCTCCACTTT.